The 11 T cell receptor beta chains given below trace back to one sample, sequenced in a study of blood T cell repertoires in COVID-19. TCRdb keeps only in-frame clones here, not all; method: immunoSEQ multiplex PCR. The sample contains 300,000 to 400,000 clones, roughly 90% of which appear only once. Sequencing was performed on peripheral blood. The origin of the receptors is a woman between 65 and 79 years old with COVID-19, enrolled during active disease.

V is TRBV19 and J is TRBJ2-3, with 11 nucleotides matching TRBD2. Germline CDR1 LNHDA, CDR2 SQIVND (reference sequence). V was clipped by 3 bases and J by 3 bases; unmatched bases: 2. The CDR3 contains 15 residues. The CDR3 coding sequence is TGTGCCAGTAGTATGGCTAGCGGGGGGACAGATACGCAGTATTTT. This gives the protein CASSMASGGTDTQYF.

The genes are TRBV29-1 and TRBJ1-2; perhaps TRBD1 as D (6 bases). The CDR3 is made up of 15 amino acids. CDR1 is SQVTM, CDR2 ANQGSEA, per germline. Trimming cost V 6 bases and J 4 bases, with 21 bases left between them. DNA of the CDR3: TGCAGCGTGATCCGTTCGGGGGGCCAAGGCTATGGCTACACCTTC. This codes for CSVIRSGGQGYGYTF.

The gene calls are TRBV5-8 and TRBJ2-7; 9 bases match TRBD2. V shed 4 bases and J 3 bases; nucleotides not matched to a gene: 8. This CDR3 is built from 15 residues. In germline, CDR1 is SGHTS, CDR2 YDEGEE. The CDR3 loop reads CASSLGLAYDYEQYF. The DNA for the CDR3 is TGTGCCAGCAGCCTGGGACTAGCATATGACTACGAGCAGTACTTC.

This clone was observed a few times. V is TRBV25-1 and J is TRBJ1-2, with D tentatively TRBD1 (6 bases). Germline CDR1 MGHDK, CDR2 SYGVNS. V lost 6 bases, J lost 9 bases, and 17 bases lay in between. This CDR3 is built from 13 residues. CDR3 DNA: TGTGCCAGCAGCCTCGGGGGGGCGCCGCGCTACACCTTC. Its protein is CASSLGGAPRYTF.

The V and J genes are TRBV28 and TRBJ1-5; the D is unclear. Looked up from germline, CDR1 is MDHEN and CDR2 is SYDVKM. The CDR3 is made up of 14 amino acids. Trimming shortened V by 5 bases and J by 7 bases, and 15 bases separated the two germline ends. The CDR3 sequence: CASSAGPGVQPQHF. CDR3 nucleotides: TGTGCCAGCAGTGCCGGTCCCGGTGTGCAGCCCCAGCATTTT.

CDR3 sequence (DNA): TGTGCCATCAGTGATCCGTCGGGAGCAAATCAGCCCCAGCATTTT. It yields the protein CAISDPSGANQPQHF. This chain links TRBV10-3 with TRBJ1-5, with unresolved D. V shed 3 bases and J shed 4 bases, with 13 bases lying between them. CDR1 and CDR2 from the germline V gene are ENHRY and SYGVKD. CDR3 size: 15 residues.

This clone has just one count. This chain connects TRBV2 to TRBJ2-3, with 7 bases identical to TRBD1. The CDR3 contains 15 residues. Germline assignment: CDR1 SNHLY and CDR2 FYNNEI. The trim removed 2 bases at V and 5 bases at J, leaving 7 bases unmatched. The CDR3 DNA follows: TGTGCCAGCAGTGAAAGGGGGCGAGCGGAAGATACGCAGTATTTT. Protein sequence: CASSERGRAEDTQYF.

Points on this clone: One junction end disagrees with the germline gene, perhaps due to a read error. This chain joins TRBV5-1 and TRBJ1-3, with D possibly being TRBD1 (6 bases). The CDR3 is made up of 14 amino acids. The germline gives CDR1 SGHRS, CDR2 YFSETQ. The CDR3 coding sequence is TGCGCCAGCAGCTCAGACATACAGGGAACCACCATATATTTT. Its protein product is CASSSDIQGTTIYF.

The chain combines TRBV6-2 or TRBV6-3 with TRBJ2-7, with D perhaps matching TRBD1 (6 bases). The CDR3 is 13 residues long. The germline V and J ends were trimmed by 4 bases and 5 bases, with 12 bases remaining between them. Germline V gene data show CDR1 as MNHEY and CDR2 as SVGEGT. For the CDR3, the DNA is TGTGCCAGCAGTTTTGGGACAAACCACGAGCAGTACTTC. It yields the protein CASSFGTNHEQYF.

The genes are TRBV27 and TRBJ2-7; D is perhaps TRBD2 (6 bases). Germline CDR1 reads MNHEY; CDR2 reads SMNVEV (reference sequence). The CDR3 has 13 amino acids. The ends were cut back, 0 bases at V and 6 bases at J, with 9 bases in the middle. The CDR3, as DNA: TGTGCCAGCAGTTTATCGTGGGGGGTCGAGCAGTACTTC. Its protein is CASSLSWGVEQYF.

This clone has only one observation. The chain is built from TRBV11-2 and TRBJ2-7; 10 bases agree with TRBD2. This CDR3 spans 17 amino acids. V shed 0 bases and J 1 base; nucleotides not matched to a gene: 6. CDR1 and CDR2 from the germline V gene are SGHAT and FQNNGV. As DNA, the CDR3 is TGTGCCAGCAGCTTAGAGAGTAGCGGGGGGTTATCCTACGAGCAGTACTTC. This sequence encodes CASSLESSGGLSYEQYF.